This TCR beta chain was sequenced for a study of cytomegalovirus exposure and HLA in healthy donors (dated by TCRdb to the late 2010s). Study-wide context: According to a later analysis, the 120 or so validation repertoires were produced on the same platform as the approximately 610 repertoires of the first cohort. The aim of the study was to test whether cataloging public T cell receptors could identify signatures of past pathogen exposure. A separate validation cohort of about 110 different subjects was used in addition to the 666-subject first cohort. To predict cytomegalovirus infection status, the study combined high-throughput TCR immunosequencing, statistical association of individual TCRs with disease status, and machine learning.

Note on this clone: This clone's antigen is unknown. There are no base qualities to consult, and no much larger clone falls within one base.

Donors formed part of the validation cohort, which comprised 120 subjects and was distinct from the first cohort of under 800 subjects. The library relied on the immunoSEQ multiplex PCR assay. Processing in the source paper ran as follows. To diagnose cytomegalovirus status from the catalog of TCR beta chain sequences, a statistical classification framework was built. TCRdb's version of the immuneACCESS table is confined to in-frame rearrangements and falls short of the full clone set. An unresolved V gene accounts for under half of the shortfall where checked; the remainder is of unknown origin. V, J and clone size are taken as reported in that table, and D and trimming were inferred from the DNA itself. This sample has fewer than 90,000 clones in its table, and 90% to 96% of those were observed once. The ten most abundant clones make up about 1.6% of the sample. The germline V gene supplies CDR1 MNHNS and CDR2 SASEGT. Trimming takes 0 bases from V and 2 bases from J, and the germline ends sit 8 bases apart. The cysteine opens and the phenylalanine closes a CDR3 of 15 amino acids. The retained sequence is limited to the CDR3, 45 bases, with the frame set at the first base.

What the work shows at the level of the full study, not this receptor alone: Of the cluster scores, roughly 95% were above 0 in a later analysis, which found that TCRs clustered in the first cohort also tended to co-occur in the 110 or so validation repertoires. The classifier was reported to diagnose cytomegalovirus status with high specificity and sensitivity in both the original cohort and the validation cohort. Most TCR sequences were observed very rarely across donors, whereas some public TCRs were present in many individuals. The authors suggested that the approach could potentially be generalized to other disease states and immunological phenotypes. A total of roughly 160 TCR beta chains were listed by the study as associated with cytomegalovirus. Three of the identified cytomegalovirus-associated TCR beta chains were confirmed in vitro to be specific for cytomegalovirus antigens. A later analysis lacked HLA typing for the validation cohort, so it scored co-occurrence in that cohort across all 110 or so repertoires.

Here the chain combines TRBV6-1 and TRBJ1-3, with no confident D gene call. The source material was PBMCs. The sequence was collected from a man aged 18 to 35 in good health and CMV-seropositive. The CDR3 here reads CASSEAEATGNTIYF. At the DNA level, the sequence is TGTGCCAGCAGTGAAGCCGAGGCAACTGGAAACACCATATATTTT.